This T cell receptor beta chain was sequenced for a study of blood T cell repertoires in COVID-19. Study at large: The United States, Italy and Spain provided the acute and convalescent COVID-19 samples. The cDNA or gDNA used as material had been derived from T cells, B-cell-depleted T cells, or PBMCs.

This clone was observed a single time. The authors' processing: Cell counts per sample came from amplifying reference gene primers. TCRdb's table, derived via immunoSEQ multiplex PCR, lists solely in-frame clones and lacks some. V, J and clone size derive from that table, while D and trimming were established from the DNA sequence. The repertoire holds around 300,000 clones, 75% to 90% seen once, with roughly 2.9% in the top ten. V shed 4 bases, J shed 5 bases, and the junction held 6 bases outside the gene matches. Germline CDR1 reads LNHDA; CDR2 reads SQIVND (reference sequence). The CDR3 has 14 amino acids.

The V and J genes are TRBV19 and TRBJ1-1, with TRBD1 identical over 8 bases. The source is a woman younger than 45 with COVID-19, enrolled during active disease. The specimen was peripheral blood. CDR3 in amino acids: CASSTRQGKTEAFF. Here the CDR3 DNA reads TGTGCCAGTAGTACGAGACAGGGGAAAACTGAAGCTTTCTTT.